This T cell receptor (beta chain) emerged from a study of beta chain features in type 1 diabetes. With regard to this clone: Its target is not known.

V was shortened by 5 bases and J by 1 base, with 9 bases between the two germline ends. Germline CDR1 LNHDA, CDR2 SQIVND (reference sequence). The CDR3 consists of 13 residues. Regarding the study as a whole: In every one of the four CD4+ subsets, TCRB CDR3s were moderately but significantly shorter in Type 1 diabetes patients.

What was sequenced were expressed TCRB transcripts, since all of the isolated RNA had been reverse transcribed. This table comes from immunoSEQ multiplex PCR, and its TCRdb copy is limited to in-frame clones, with some not included. The table includes a few hundred thousand clones, 20% to 25% detected once. This receptor was obtained from a woman aged 25 to 39 with type 1 diabetes. The chain has TRBV19 and TRBJ2-7; D is unclear. The specimen was naive CD4+ T cells from blood. CDR3 sequence: CASSVAVSYEQYF. The CDR3 DNA follows: TGTGCCAGTAGTGTGGCGGTTTCCTACGAGCAGTACTTC.